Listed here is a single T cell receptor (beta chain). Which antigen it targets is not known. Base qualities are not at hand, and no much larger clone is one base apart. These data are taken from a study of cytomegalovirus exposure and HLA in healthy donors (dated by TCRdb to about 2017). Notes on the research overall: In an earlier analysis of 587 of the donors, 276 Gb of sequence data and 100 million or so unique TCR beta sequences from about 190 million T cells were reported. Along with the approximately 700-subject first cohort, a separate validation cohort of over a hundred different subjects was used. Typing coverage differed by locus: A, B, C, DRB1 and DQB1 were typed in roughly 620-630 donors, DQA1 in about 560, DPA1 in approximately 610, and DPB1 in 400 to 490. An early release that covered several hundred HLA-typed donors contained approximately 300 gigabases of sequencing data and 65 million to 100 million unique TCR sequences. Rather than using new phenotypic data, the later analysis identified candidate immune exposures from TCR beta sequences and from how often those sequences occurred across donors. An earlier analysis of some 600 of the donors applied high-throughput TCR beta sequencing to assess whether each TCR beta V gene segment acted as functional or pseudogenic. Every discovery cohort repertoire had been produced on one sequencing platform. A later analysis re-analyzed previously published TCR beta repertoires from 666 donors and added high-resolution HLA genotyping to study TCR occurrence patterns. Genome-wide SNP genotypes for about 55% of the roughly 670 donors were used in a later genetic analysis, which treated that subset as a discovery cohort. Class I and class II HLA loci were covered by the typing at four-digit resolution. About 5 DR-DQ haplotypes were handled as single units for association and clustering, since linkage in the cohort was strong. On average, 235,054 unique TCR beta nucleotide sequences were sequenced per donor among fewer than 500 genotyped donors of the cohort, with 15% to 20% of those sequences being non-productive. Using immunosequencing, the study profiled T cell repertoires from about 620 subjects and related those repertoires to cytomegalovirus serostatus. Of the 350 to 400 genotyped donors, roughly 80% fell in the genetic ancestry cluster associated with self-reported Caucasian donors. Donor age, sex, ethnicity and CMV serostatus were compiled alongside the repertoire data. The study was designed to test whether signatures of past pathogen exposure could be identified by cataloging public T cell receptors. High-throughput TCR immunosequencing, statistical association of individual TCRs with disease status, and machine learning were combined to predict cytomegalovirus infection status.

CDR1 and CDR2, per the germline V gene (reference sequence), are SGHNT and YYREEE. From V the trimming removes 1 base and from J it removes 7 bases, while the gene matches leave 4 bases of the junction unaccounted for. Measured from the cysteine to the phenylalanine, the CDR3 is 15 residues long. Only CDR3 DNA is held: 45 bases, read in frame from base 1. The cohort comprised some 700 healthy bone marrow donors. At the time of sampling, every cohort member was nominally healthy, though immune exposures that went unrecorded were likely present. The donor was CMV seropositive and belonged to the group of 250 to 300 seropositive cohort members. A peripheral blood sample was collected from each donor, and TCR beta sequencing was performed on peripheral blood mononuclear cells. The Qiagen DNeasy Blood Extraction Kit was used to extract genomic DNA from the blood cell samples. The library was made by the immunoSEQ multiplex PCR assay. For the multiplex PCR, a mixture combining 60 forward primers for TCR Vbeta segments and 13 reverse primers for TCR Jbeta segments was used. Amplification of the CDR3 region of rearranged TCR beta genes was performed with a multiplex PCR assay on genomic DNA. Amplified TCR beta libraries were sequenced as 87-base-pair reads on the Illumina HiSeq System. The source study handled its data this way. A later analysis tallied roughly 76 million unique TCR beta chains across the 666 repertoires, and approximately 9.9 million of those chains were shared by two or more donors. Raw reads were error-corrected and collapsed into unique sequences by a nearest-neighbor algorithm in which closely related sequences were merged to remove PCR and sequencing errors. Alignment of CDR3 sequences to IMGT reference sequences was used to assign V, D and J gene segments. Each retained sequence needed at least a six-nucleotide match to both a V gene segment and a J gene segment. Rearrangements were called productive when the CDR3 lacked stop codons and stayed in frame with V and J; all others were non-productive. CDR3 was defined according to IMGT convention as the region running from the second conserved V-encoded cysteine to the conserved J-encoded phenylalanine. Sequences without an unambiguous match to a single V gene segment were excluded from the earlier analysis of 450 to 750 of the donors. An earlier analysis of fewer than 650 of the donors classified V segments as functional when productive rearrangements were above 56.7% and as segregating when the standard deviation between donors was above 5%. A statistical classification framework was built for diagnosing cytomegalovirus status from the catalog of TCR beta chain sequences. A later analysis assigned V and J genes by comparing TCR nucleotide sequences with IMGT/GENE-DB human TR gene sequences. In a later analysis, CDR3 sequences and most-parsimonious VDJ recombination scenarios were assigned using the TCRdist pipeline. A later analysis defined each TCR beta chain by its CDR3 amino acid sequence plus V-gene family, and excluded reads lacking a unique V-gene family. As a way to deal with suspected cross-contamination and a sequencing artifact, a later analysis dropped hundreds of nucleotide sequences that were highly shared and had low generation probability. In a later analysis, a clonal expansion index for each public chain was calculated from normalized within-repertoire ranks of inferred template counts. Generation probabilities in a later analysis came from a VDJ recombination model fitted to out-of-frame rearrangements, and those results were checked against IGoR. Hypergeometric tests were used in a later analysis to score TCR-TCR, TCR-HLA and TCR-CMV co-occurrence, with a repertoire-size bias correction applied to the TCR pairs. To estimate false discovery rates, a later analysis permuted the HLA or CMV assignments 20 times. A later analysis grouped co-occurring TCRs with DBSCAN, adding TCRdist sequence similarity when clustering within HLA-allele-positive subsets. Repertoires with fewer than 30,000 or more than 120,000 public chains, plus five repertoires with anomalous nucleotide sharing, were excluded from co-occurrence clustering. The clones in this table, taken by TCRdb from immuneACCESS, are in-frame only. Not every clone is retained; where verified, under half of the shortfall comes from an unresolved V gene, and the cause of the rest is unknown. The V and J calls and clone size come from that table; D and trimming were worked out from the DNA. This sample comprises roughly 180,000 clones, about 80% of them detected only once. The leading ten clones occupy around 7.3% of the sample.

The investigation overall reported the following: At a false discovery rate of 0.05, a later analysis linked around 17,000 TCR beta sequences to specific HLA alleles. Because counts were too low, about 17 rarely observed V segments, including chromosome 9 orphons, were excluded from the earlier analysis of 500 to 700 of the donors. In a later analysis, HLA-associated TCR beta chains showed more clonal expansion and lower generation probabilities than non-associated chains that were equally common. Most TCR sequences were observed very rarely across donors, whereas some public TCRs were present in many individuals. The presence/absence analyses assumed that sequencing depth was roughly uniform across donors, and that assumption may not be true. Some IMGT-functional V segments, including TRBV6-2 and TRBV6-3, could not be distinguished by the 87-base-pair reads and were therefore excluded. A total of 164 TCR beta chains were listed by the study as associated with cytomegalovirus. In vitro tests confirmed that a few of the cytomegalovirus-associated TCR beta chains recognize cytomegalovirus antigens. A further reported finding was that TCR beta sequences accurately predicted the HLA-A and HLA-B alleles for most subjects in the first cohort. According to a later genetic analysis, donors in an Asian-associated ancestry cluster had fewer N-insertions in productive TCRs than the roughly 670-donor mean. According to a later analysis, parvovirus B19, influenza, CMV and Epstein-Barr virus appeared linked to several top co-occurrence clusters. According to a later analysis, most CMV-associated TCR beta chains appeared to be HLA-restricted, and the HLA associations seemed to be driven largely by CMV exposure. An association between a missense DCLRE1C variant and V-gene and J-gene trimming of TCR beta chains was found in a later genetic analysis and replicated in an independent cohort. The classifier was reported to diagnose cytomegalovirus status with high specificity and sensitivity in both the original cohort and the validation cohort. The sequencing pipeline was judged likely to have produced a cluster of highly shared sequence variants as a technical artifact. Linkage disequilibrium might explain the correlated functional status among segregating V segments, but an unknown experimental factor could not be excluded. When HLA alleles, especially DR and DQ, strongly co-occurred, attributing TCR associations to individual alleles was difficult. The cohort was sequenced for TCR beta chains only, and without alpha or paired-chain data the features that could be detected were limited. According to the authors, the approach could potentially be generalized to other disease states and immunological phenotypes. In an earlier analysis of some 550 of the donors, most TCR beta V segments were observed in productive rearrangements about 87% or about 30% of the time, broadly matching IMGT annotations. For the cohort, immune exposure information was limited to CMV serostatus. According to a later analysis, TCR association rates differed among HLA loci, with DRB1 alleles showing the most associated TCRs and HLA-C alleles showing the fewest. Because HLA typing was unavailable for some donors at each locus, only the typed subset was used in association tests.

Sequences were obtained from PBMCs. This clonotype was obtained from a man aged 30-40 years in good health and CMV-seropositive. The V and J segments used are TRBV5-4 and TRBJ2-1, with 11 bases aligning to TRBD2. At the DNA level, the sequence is TGTGCCAGCAGCTTGCTAGCGGGGGGCGGGAATGAGCAGTTCTTC. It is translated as CASSLLAGGGNEQFF.